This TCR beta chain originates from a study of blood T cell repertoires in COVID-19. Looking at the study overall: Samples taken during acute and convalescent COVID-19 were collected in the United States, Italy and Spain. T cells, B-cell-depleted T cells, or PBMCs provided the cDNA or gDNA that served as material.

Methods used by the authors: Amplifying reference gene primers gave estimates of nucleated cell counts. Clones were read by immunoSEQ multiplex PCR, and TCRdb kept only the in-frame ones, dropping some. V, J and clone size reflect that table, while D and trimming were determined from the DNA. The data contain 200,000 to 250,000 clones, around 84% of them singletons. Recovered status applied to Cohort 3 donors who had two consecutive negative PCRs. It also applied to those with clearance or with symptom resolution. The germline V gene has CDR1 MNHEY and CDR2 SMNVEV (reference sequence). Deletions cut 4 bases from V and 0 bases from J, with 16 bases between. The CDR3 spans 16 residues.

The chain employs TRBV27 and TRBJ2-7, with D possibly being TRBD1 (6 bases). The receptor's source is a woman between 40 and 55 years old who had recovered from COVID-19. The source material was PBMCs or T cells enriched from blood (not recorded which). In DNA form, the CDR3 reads TGTGCCAGCAGTTGTCGACAGGCCAGGAGCTCCTACGAGCAGTACGTC. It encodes CASSCRQARSSYEQYV.